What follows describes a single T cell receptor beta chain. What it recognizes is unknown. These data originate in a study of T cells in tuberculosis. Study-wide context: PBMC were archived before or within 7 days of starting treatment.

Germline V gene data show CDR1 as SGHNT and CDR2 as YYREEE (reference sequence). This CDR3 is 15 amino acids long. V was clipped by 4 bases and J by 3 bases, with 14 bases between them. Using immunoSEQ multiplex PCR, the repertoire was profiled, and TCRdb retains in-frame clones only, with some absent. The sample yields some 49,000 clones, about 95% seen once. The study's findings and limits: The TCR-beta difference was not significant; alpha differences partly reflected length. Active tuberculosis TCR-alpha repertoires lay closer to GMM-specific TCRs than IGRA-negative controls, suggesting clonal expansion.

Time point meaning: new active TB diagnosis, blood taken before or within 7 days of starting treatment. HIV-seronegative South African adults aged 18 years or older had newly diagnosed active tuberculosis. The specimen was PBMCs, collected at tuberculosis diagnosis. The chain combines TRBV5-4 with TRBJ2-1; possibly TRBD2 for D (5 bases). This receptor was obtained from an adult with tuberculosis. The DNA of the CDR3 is TGTGCCAGCAGCAGGACTCCTCTCAGCTACAATGAGCAGTTCTTC. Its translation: CASSRTPLSYNEQFF.